The 30 T cell receptor beta chains listed next were all sequenced from one sample in a study of CD8 T cells in Susac syndrome. After extraction with the RNeasy kit, about 0.45 to 1 ug of the RNA was reverse transcribed using random hexamers. TCRdb ran MiXCR on the immunoSEQ multiplex PCR reads and lists one entry per CDR3 protein. The repertoire includes 150,000 or so distinct CDR3 sequences, roughly 94% of them detected once, and roughly 0.14% sits in the top ten. Sequenced input: CD4+ T cells from PBMCs. The receptors stem from a human donor with Susac syndrome.

V gene TRBV4-1 combines with J gene TRBJ2-1; TRBD2 agrees at 8 bases. Germline CDR1 MGHRA, CDR2 YSYEKL. CDR3 length: 13 residues. Losses at the gene ends were 0 bases for V and 12 bases for J; bases not matched to a gene: 4. CDR3 amino acids: CASSQDRREVQFF. In DNA, the CDR3 is TGCGCCAGCAGCCAAGATCGGCGGGAGGTGCAGTTCTTC.

V and J are TRBV7-3 and TRBJ2-5; the D is unclear. Germline V gene sequence: CDR1 SGHTA, CDR2 FQGTGA. The V and J ends lost 1 base and 1 base respectively, with 4 bases between them. This CDR3 contains 13 residues. The CDR3 sequence: CASSLIPQETQYF. CDR3 nucleotide sequence: TGTGCCAGCAGCTTAATACCCCAAGAGACCCAGTACTTC.

The chain combines TRBV20-1 with TRBJ2-7; D is undetermined. Between the trimmed V and J ends, which lost 0 bases and 0 bases, there was a span of 12 bases. The CDR3 loop spans 15 amino acids. Germline values: CDR1 DFQATT, CDR2 SNEGSKA (reference sequence). The CDR3 coding sequence is TGCAGTGCTAGAGACTCTGAACGGAGCTCCTACGAGCAGTACTTC. Its protein is CSARDSERSSYEQYF.

The V call is TRBV30, the J call TRBJ1-1, with 8 bases aligning to TRBD1. This CDR3 region has 16 residues. Unmatched junction bases numbered 11, after V lost 1 base and J lost 4 bases. CDR1 is GTSNPN, CDR2 SVGIG, per germline (reference sequence). The DNA for the CDR3 is TGTGCCTGGAGTGGTGACAGGGGAGTGGGTAGCACTGAAGCTTTCTTT. Translating gives CAWSGDRGVGSTEAFF.

V is TRBV12-3 or TRBV12-4 and J is TRBJ1-5, with D maybe TRBD1 (5 bases). The CDR3 is 15 amino acids. Trimming took 8 bases from V and 3 from J, leaving 17 bases between them. The CDR3 region has the DNA TGTGCCAGCTCCTTTGGGGGACGGAACAATCAGCCCCAGCATTTT. This gives the protein CASSFGGRNNQPQHF.

V usage is TRBV9 and J usage is TRBJ2-1; 7 bases match TRBD1. J was trimmed by 7 bases and V by 3 bases; bases with no gene match: 10. The germline V gene encodes CDR1 SGDLS and CDR2 YYNGEE. The CDR3 sequence is 15 residues long. CDR3 amino acids: CASSAKTTGFNEQFF. DNA of the CDR3: TGTGCCAGCAGCGCTAAGACGACAGGGTTTAATGAGCAGTTCTTC.

The chain combines TRBV7-2 with TRBJ2-3; no clear D. V was shortened by 4 bases and J by 4 bases, with 21 bases between the two germline ends. The CDR3 runs to 17 residues. Germline-derived CDR1 and CDR2 are SGHTA and FQGNSA. The CDR3 DNA is TGTGCCAGCAGCTCGTTCGCCATTGGTCTAAGGGCAGATACGCAGTATTTT. It encodes CASSSFAIGLRADTQYF. The full variable domain, with the rest looked up from reference TRBV7-2 and TRBJ2-3, is GAGVSQSPSNKVTEKGKDVELRCDPISGHTALYWYRQSLGQGLEFLIYFQGNSAPDKSGLPSDRFSAERTGGSVSTLTIQRTQQEDSAVYLCASSSFAIGLRADTQYFGPGTRLTVL.

The DNA of the CDR3 is TGCAGTGCACCGACGGAAACTAGCACAGATACGCAGTATTTT. Translation gives CSAPTETSTDTQYF. This chain connects TRBV20-1 to TRBJ2-3; D call uncertain. This CDR3 contains 14 residues. The ends were cut back, 6 bases at V and 0 bases at J, with 13 bases in the middle. The germline gives CDR1 DFQATT, CDR2 SNEGSKA (reference sequence).

The J gene is TRBJ2-5, the V gene TRBV20-1; 12 positions match TRBD1. Trimming took 6 bases from V and 4 from J; bases not matched to a gene: 6. Germline CDR1 DFQATT, CDR2 SNEGSKA (reference sequence). CDR3 length equals 14 residues. CDR3 loop: CSAGDRGRGETQYF. The CDR3 nucleotides are TGCAGTGCAGGGGACAGGGGGCGTGGAGAGACCCAGTACTTC.

The rearrangement links TRBV29-1 to TRBJ2-2, with 14 bases matching TRBD2. Unmatched junction bases numbered 3, after V lost 3 bases and J lost 3 bases. The CDR3 has 16 residues. Germline V lookup: CDR1 SQVTM, CDR2 ANQGSEA. In DNA, the CDR3 is TGCAGCGTTGATGGGGGACTAGCGGGAGACACCGGGGAGCTGTTTTTT. The encoded protein is CSVDGGLAGDTGELFF.

This chain links TRBV7-9 with TRBJ1-2; no reliable D call. CDR1 and CDR2 (germline): SEHNR, FQNEAQ (reference sequence). The V and J ends lost 5 bases and 2 bases respectively, with 12 bases between them. There are 14 residues in the CDR3. The CDR3 here is CASSRRQDNYGYTF. The CDR3 DNA is TGTGCCAGCAGCCGCCGGCAGGACAACTATGGCTACACCTTC.

This chain uses TRBV12-3 or TRBV12-4 with TRBJ2-3, with 8 nucleotides matching TRBD2. The length of the CDR3 is 16 residues. V lost 1 base, J lost 5 bases, and 8 bases stayed unmatched. CDR3 protein: CASSLGDLAGRDTQYF. For the CDR3, the DNA is TGTGCCAGCAGTTTAGGGGATTTAGCGGGACGAGATACGCAGTATTTT.

V is TRBV30 and J is TRBJ1-2, with no clear D. The CDR3 sequence is 13 residues long. Trimming stripped 3 bases from V and 5 bases from J, with 13 bases between. Germline CDR1 GTSNPN, CDR2 SVGIG (reference sequence). The CDR3 DNA sequence: TGTGCCTGGAGCCAAAACCTGCGTTATGGCTACACCTTC. Translated: CAWSQNLRYGYTF. The full variable domain, completed using reference TRBV30 and TRBJ1-2, is SQTIHQWPATLVQPVGSPLSLECTVEGTSNPNLYWYRQAAGRGLQLLFYSVGIGQISSEVPQNLSASRPQDRQFILSSKKLLLSDSGFYLCAWSQNLRYGYTFGSGTRLTVV.

The chain uses TRBV4-1 and TRBJ1-1; D gene uncertain. The V end was cut by 1 base, the J end by 4 bases, with 19 bases between. The germline V gene has CDR1 MGHRA and CDR2 YSYEKL. The CDR3 length is 17 residues. CDR3 sequence (DNA): TGCGCCAGCAGCCAAGCAAGTGGTCATCAGACCCGCACTGAAGCTTTCTTT. It translates to CASSQASGHQTRTEAFF.

V gene TRBV25-1 combines with J gene TRBJ1-2; D unresolved. Germline CDR1 MGHDK, CDR2 SYGVNS. The V and J ends lost 3 bases and 7 bases respectively, with 9 bases between them. The CDR3 spans 12 residues. CDR3 in amino acids: CASSESGVGYTF. CDR3 coding DNA: TGTGCCAGCAGTGAGTCTGGGGTTGGCTACACCTTC.

The chain joins TRBV4-1 to TRBJ2-7; D might be TRBD1 or TRBD2, each matching 5 bases. The CDR3 is made up of 14 amino acids. CDR1 is MGHRA and CDR2 is YSYEKL in the germline V gene. V lost 4 bases and J 5 bases, leaving 15 bases between the germline ends. The CDR3 protein is CASSRDLIKHEQYF. CDR3 DNA: TGCGCCAGCAGCCGGGACCTAATTAAGCACGAGCAGTACTTC.

V and J are TRBV7-2 and TRBJ1-2; D is unclear. From germline, CDR1 is SGHTA and CDR2 FQGNSA. This CDR3 contains 17 residues. V lost 1 base and J 2 bases, leaving 17 bases between the germline ends. The DNA for the CDR3 is TGTGCCAGCAGCTTAGATGGGGTGTGGGTGGCCAACTATGGCTACACCTTC. Translating it yields CASSLDGVWVANYGYTF.

The J gene is TRBJ2-1, the V gene TRBV5-6, with a tentative D call TRBD2 (5 bases). V was shortened by 2 bases and J by 3 bases, with 12 bases between the two germline ends. The CDR3 contains 15 residues. The germline CDR1 and CDR2 sequences are SGHDT and YYEEEE. The CDR3 region has the DNA TGTGCCAGCAGCTTCGGGCTAGCTAGCTACAATGAGCAGTTCTTC. Its translation is CASSFGLASYNEQFF.

The chain couples TRBV30 to TRBJ2-5, with 7 positions matching TRBD1. From germline, CDR1 is GTSNPN and CDR2 SVGIG (reference sequence). The CDR3 consists of 13 residues. The V gene end was trimmed by 4 bases and the J gene end by 6 bases; junction bases not matched to a gene: 8. CDR3 in DNA: TGTGCCTGGAAATACACAGGGGCCCAGACCCAGTACTTC. Amino acid sequence: CAWKYTGAQTQYF.

The CDR3 DNA is TGTGCCAGCAGCCAGGGGTCAGGACTGAACACTGAAGCTTTCTTT. As protein: CASSQGSGLNTEAFF. The V call is TRBV4-2, the J call TRBJ1-1; D remains unclear. CDR3 length: 15 amino acids. Germline V CDR1 and CDR2: LGHNA, YNFKEQ. Trimming left V 3 bases short and J 0 bases short, with 11 bases between.

The rearrangement joins TRBV30 to TRBJ1-4; no reliable D call. V was cut by 7 bases and J by 4 bases, with 16 bases left in between. Germline CDR1 reads GTSNPN; CDR2 reads SVGIG (reference sequence). CDR3 length: 14 amino acids. In nucleotides, the CDR3 is TGTGCCTCCAACGACAAAGGCGGTAATGAAAAACTGTTTTTT. It codes for CASNDKGGNEKLFF.

The chain recombines TRBV20-1 with TRBJ2-1, with D unclear. Germline V CDR1 and CDR2: DFQATT, SNEGSKA (reference sequence). V lost 7 bases and J lost 7, with 11 bases in between. The CDR3 consists of 11 residues. CDR3 nucleotides: TGCAGTGTAAAGTGGGGTAATGAGCAGTTCTTC. Its translation: CSVKWGNEQFF.

The chain employs TRBV30 and TRBJ2-3, with 8 bases that match TRBD2. CDR1 GTSNPN and CDR2 SVGIG come from the germline V gene (reference sequence). The V segment lost 2 bases and the J segment 4 bases; nucleotides outside the gene matches: 5. The CDR3 totals 14 residues. CDR3 in DNA: TGTGCCTGGAGTAGGAGCGGGGGTGCAGATACGCAGTATTTT. It is translated as CAWSRSGGADTQYF.

This chain connects TRBV5-4 to TRBJ2-1; no firm D call. Trimming removed 0 bases from V and 0 bases from J, with 10 bases in between. Germline loops: CDR1 SGHNT, CDR2 YYREEE (reference sequence). There are 16 residues in the CDR3. CDR3 DNA sequence: TGTGCCAGCAGCTTGGGAAGTCTCAGCTCCTACAATGAGCAGTTCTTC. This encodes CASSLGSLSSYNEQFF.

V usage is TRBV7-3 and J usage is TRBJ2-1, with unresolved D. Trimming took off 5 bases at V and 11 bases at J, with 16 bases between the two ends. This CDR3 has 13 amino acids. Germline CDR1 is SGHTA and CDR2 is FQGTGA. This CDR3 is CASSPDGRTKQFF. In DNA form, the CDR3 reads TGTGCCAGCAGCCCCGACGGTAGGACGAAGCAGTTCTTC.

This chain connects TRBV7-2 to TRBJ2-7, with TRBD1 as a possible D gene (6 bases). CDR1 and CDR2 (germline): SGHTA, FQGNSA. The V end lost 5 bases, the J end lost 10 bases, and 18 bases lay between the germline ends. This CDR3 region has 13 residues. The CDR3 DNA is TGTGCCAGCAGCCGTACGGCAGGGGACCTTCAGTACTTC. This gives the protein CASSRTAGDLQYF.

The chain joins TRBV4-1 to TRBJ2-7; 12 positions match TRBD1. V was pared by 4 bases and J by 3 bases, with 10 bases of the junction left unmatched. The germline V gene has CDR1 MGHRA and CDR2 YSYEKL. The CDR3 covers 17 residues. The CDR3 nucleotides read TGCGCCAGCAGCCCCCGTACCGGGACAGGGGGCTTCTACGAGCAGTACTTC. This encodes CASSPRTGTGGFYEQYF.

This chain links TRBV6-2 or TRBV6-3 with TRBJ2-5; D gene uncertain. The CDR3 sequence is 15 residues long. Deletions cut 6 bases from V and 1 base from J, with 15 bases between. Germline V gene data show CDR1 as MNHEY and CDR2 as SVGEGT. The CDR3 DNA is TGTGCCAGCAGACCGTCGATCGGTCGCCAAGAGACCCAGTACTTC. Translating it yields CASRPSIGRQETQYF.

This rearrangement joins TRBV9 to TRBJ2-1; the match to TRBD2 covers 12 bases. V shed 3 bases and J 6 bases; nucleotides not matched to a gene: 7. This CDR3 is 16 amino acids long. CDR1 and CDR2 from the germline V gene are SGDLS and YYNGEE. The CDR3 sequence is CASSGQTSGRINEQFF. Written as DNA, the CDR3 is TGTGCCAGCAGCGGACAGACTAGCGGGAGAATCAATGAGCAGTTCTTC. Full variable domain (remainder filled in from reference TRBV9 and TRBJ2-1): DSGVTQTPKHLITATGQRVTLRCSPRSGDLSVYWYQQSLDQGLQFLIQYYNGEERAKGNILERFSAQQFPDLHSELNLSSLELGDSALYFCASSGQTSGRINEQFFGPGTRLTVL.

The V gene is TRBV30, the J gene TRBJ1-2; D might be TRBD1 (6 bases). V was trimmed by 2 bases and J by 2 bases, leaving 9 bases between them. This CDR3 has 13 amino acids. The germline V gene has CDR1 GTSNPN and CDR2 SVGIG (reference sequence). CDR3 in DNA: TGTGCCTGGAGTAAGGGGGACAACTATGGCTACACCTTC. This gives the protein CAWSKGDNYGYTF.